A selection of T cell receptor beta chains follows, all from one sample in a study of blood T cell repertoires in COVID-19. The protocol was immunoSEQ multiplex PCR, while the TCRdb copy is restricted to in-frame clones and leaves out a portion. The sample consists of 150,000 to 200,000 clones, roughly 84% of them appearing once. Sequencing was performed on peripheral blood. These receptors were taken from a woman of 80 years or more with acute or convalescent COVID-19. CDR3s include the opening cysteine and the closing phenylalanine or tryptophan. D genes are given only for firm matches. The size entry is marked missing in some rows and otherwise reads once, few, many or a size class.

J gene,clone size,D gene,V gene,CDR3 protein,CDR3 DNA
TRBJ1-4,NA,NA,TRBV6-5,CASMRQNHEKLFF,TGTGCCAGCATGAGACAGAACCACGAAAAACTGTTTTTT
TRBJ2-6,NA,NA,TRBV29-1,CSVAGGAGANVLTF,TGCAGCGTTGCGGGGGGCGCTGGGGCCAACGTCCTGACTTTC
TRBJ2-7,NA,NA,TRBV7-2,CASSLSQAGVHEQYF,TGTGCCAGCAGCTTAAGTCAGGCAGGGGTCCACGAGCAGTACTTC
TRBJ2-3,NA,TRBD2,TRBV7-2,CASSLARAGAPTDTQYF,TGTGCCAGCAGCTTAGCGCGAGCGGGGGCCCCCACAGATACGCAGTATTTT
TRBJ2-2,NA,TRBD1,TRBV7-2,CASRLYRGLGTGELFF,TGTGCCAGCAGACTTTACAGGGGGCTGGGCACCGGGGAGCTGTTTTTT
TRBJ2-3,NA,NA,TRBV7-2,CASSQNGGGVTDTQYF,TGTGCCAGCAGCCAAAATGGAGGGGGGGTGACAGATACGCAGTATTTT
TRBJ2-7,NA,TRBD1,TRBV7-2,CASSLVGTGFAYEQYF,TGTGCCAGCAGCTTAGTAGGGACAGGGTTCGCCTACGAGCAGTACTTC
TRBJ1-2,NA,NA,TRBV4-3,CASSQDAVVANYGYTF,TGCGCCAGCAGCCAAGATGCGGTCGTAGCTAACTATGGCTACACCTTC
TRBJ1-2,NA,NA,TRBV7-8,CASSLAREGYGYTF,TGTGCCAGCAGCTTAGCAAGGGAGGGCTATGGCTACACCTTC
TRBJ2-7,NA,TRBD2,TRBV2,CASSQTSGGPYEQYF,TGTGCCAGCAGTCAAACTAGCGGGGGGCCCTACGAGCAGTACTTC
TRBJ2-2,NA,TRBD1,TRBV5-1,CASSLGTGTGNTGELFF,TGCGCCAGCAGCTTGGGCACCGGGACAGGGAACACCGGGGAGCTGTTTTTT
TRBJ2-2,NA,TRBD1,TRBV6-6,CASSPYPGQGPEAGELFF,TGTGCCAGCAGTCCCTACCCGGGACAGGGGCCGGAGGCCGGGGAGCTGTTTTTT
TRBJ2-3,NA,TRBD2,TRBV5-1,CASSFRLAGTSTDTQYF,TGCGCCAGCAGCTTCCGACTAGCGGGAACCAGCACAGATACGCAGTATTTT
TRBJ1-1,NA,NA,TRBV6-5,CASSYSQVNTEAFF,TGTGCCAGCAGTTACTCGCAGGTGAACACTGAAGCTTTCTTT
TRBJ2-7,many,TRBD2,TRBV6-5,CASSLAGGYEQYF,TGTGCCAGCAGCTTAGCGGGGGGTTACGAGCAGTACTTC
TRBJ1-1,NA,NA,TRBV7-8,CASSLESARQSTEAFF,TGTGCCAGCAGCTTAGAATCCGCCCGACAGTCCACTGAAGCTTTCTTT
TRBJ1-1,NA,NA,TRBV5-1,CASSLQGMNTEAFF,TGCGCCAGCAGCCTTCAGGGGATGAACACTGAAGCTTTCTTT
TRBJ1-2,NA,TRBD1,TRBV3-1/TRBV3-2,CASSQGQGAYGYTF,TGTGCCAGCAGCCAAGGACAGGGGGCTTATGGCTACACCTTC
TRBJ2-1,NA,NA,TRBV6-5,CASSRTLNSYNEQFF,TGTGCCAGCAGTAGGACACTGAACTCCTACAATGAGCAGTTCTTC
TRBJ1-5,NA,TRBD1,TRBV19,CASSYYSSGTAYQPQHF,TGTGCCAGTAGTTACTACTCTTCCGGGACAGCGTATCAGCCCCAGCATTTT
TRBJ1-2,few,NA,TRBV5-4,CASSVLRANYGYTF,TGTGCCAGCAGCGTCCTCAGGGCCAACTATGGCTACACCTTC
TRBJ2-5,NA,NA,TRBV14,CASSQAGWETQYF,TGTGCCAGCAGCCAAGCGGGATGGGAGACCCAGTACTTC
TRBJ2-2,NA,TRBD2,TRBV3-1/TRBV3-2,CASSSKLAGGYTGELFF,TGTGCCAGCAGCTCCAAGTTAGCGGGGGGGTACACCGGGGAGCTGTTTTTT
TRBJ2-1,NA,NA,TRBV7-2,CASSFSSNNEQFF,TGTGCCAGCAGCTTTAGCAGTAACAATGAGCAGTTCTTC